This TCR beta chain was identified in a study of cytomegalovirus exposure and HLA in healthy donors. Study summary: Prior work identified around 120 million unique TCR beta sequences in 150 million to 200 million T cells. General study findings and limits: No immune exposure information besides CMV serostatus was available. In vitro checks showed that three CMV-associated chains really do target CMV antigens.

Remarks on this clone: As yet, its antigen is unknown.

PCR amplification relied on 60 Vbeta primers (plus 13 Jbeta primers). Profiling relied on immunoSEQ multiplex PCR, and the TCRdb table lists in-frame clones only, not all of them. Among a few hundred thousand clones listed, around 80% were seen once. V lost 0 bases to trimming and J lost 7 bases, with 10 bases between them. The CDR3 is made up of 14 amino acids. Germline V gene lookup returns CDR1 LNHNV and CDR2 YYDKDF (reference sequence). The sample comprised PBMCs. The V call is TRBV15, the J call TRBJ1-5, with D tentatively TRBD1 (5 bases). The TCR was taken from a man aged 25-45 years in good health and CMV-seronegative. CDR3 protein: CATSREGGDQPQHF. The CDR3 coding sequence is TGTGCCACCAGCAGAGAGGGCGGGGACCAGCCCCAGCATTTT.